This entry describes one T cell receptor (beta chain). The participants were between roughly 18 and 100 years old and came from some 23 US areas. The study assigned cohorts using participant-reported clinical history. The sample comes from a study of blood T cell repertoires in COVID-19. Per the study methods: Scientists estimated how many nucleated cells there were by amplifying reference gene primers. Sequencing used immunoSEQ multiplex PCR; TCRdb keeps in-frame clones, though not all of them. Clone size and the V and J calls come from that table; the DNA yielded D and trimming. The sample consists of under 250,000 clones, about 86% of them appearing once. CDR3 length equals 12 residues. CDR1 and CDR2 from the germline V gene are SEHNR and FQNEAQ (reference sequence). The V gene lost 5 bases and the J gene lost 8 bases, with 9 bases spanning the gap.

The rearrangement links TRBV7-9 to TRBJ1-4; D is unclear. Sample: PBMCs or T cells enriched from blood (not recorded which). This receptor was taken from a woman aged 40 to 50 with acute COVID-19. The chain's CDR3 is CASSASGEKLFF. The CDR3 DNA reads as TGTGCCAGCAGCGCATCGGGAGAAAAACTGTTTTTT.